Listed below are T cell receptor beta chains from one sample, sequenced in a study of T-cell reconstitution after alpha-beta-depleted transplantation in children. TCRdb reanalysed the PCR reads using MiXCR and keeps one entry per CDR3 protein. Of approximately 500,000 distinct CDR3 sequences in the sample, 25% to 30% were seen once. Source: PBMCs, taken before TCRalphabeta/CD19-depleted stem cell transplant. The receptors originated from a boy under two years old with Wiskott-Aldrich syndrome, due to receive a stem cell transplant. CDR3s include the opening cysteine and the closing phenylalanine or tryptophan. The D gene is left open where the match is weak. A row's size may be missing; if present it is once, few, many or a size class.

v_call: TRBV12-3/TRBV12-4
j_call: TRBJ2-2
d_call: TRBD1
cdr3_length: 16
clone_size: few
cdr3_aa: CASSLTGTGNTGELFF
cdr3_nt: TGCGCCAGCAGCTTGACGGGGACAGGGAACACCGGGGAGCTGTTTTTT

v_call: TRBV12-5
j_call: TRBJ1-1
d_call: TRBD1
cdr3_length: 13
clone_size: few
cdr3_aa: CASGRQGGTEAFF
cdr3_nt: TGTGCTAGTGGCCGACAGGGGGGCACTGAAGCTTTCTTT

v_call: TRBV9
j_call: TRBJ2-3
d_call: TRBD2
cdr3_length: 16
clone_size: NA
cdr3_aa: CASSVAPSGRADTQYF
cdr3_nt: TGTGCCAGCAGCGTAGCTCCTAGCGGGAGGGCGGATACGCAGTATTTT

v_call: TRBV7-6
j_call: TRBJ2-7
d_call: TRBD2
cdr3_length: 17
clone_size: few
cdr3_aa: CASSLPPVSGIPYEQYF
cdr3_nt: TGTGCCAGCAGCTTACCACCCGTTAGCGGGATCCCCTACGAGCAGTACTTC

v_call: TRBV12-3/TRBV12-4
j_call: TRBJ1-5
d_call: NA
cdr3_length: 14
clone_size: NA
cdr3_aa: CASAGTNSNQPQHF
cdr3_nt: TGTGCCAGCGCCGGGACAAATAGCAATCAGCCCCAGCATTTT

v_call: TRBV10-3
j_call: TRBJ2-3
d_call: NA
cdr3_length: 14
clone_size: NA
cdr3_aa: CAISLGPSTDTQYF
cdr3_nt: TGTGCCATCAGCCTTGGGCCCAGCACAGATACGCAGTATTTT

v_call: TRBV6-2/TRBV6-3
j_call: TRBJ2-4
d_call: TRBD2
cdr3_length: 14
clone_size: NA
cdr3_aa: CASIGGGVKNIQYF
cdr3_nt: TGTGCCAGCATCGGGGGGGGAGTCAAAAACATTCAGTACTTC

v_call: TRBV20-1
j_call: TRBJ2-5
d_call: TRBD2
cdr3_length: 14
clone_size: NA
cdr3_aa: CSASPGTSVETQYF
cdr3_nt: TGCAGTGCTTCTCCCGGGACTAGCGTAGAGACCCAGTACTTC

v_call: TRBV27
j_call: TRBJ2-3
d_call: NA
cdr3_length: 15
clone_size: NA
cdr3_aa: CASNRRGSSTDTQYF
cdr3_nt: TGTGCCAGCAACAGGAGGGGTTCTAGCACAGATACGCAGTATTTT

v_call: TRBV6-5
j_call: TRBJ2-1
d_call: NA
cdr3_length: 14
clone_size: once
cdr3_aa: CASSYPQGGDEQFF
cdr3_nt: TGTGCCAGCAGTTACCCACAGGGGGGGGATGAGCAGTTCTTC

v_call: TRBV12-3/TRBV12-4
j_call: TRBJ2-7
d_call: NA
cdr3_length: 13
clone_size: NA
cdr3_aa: CASSQDSFYEQYF
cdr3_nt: TGTGCCAGCAGTCAGGACAGTTTCTACGAGCAGTACTTC

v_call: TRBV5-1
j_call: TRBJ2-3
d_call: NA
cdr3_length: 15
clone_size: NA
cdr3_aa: CASSHLAPFTDTQYF
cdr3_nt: TGCGCCAGCAGCCATCTAGCGCCCTTCACAGATACGCAGTATTTT

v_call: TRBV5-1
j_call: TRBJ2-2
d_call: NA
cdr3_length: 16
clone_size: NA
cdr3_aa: CASSARTGAGTGELFF
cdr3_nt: TGCGCCAGCAGCGCCCGGACAGGAGCGGGCACCGGGGAGCTGTTTTTT

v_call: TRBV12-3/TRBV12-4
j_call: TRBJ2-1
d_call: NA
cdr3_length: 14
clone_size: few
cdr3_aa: CASRTTVSYNEQFF
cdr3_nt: TGTGCCAGCAGAACTACTGTATCCTACAATGAGCAGTTCTTC

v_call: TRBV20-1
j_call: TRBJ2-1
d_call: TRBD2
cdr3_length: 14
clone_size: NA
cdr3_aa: CSASRREFGNEQFF
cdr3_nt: TGCAGTGCCTCTAGGCGGGAGTTCGGCAATGAGCAGTTCTTC

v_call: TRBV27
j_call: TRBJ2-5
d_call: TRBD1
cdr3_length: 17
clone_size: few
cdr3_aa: CASSARDRGNSQETQYF
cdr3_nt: TGTGCCAGCAGTGCCCGGGACAGGGGGAACTCCCAAGAGACCCAGTACTTC

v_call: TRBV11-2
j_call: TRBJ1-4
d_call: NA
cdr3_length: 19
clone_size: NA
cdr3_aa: CASSFRGHLSLSRDEKLFF
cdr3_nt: TGTGCCAGCAGCTTCCGAGGTCACCTGTCACTTTCAAGAGATGAAAAACTGTTTTTT

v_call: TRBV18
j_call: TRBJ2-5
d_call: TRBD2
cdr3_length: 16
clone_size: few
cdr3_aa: CASSPRWAGGPETQYF
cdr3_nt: TGTGCCAGCTCACCACGTTGGGCGGGAGGACCAGAGACCCAGTACTTC

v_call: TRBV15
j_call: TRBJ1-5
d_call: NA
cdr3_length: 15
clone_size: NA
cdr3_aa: CATSRGLYSNQPQHF
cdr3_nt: TGTGCCACCAGCAGAGGCCTTTATAGCAATCAGCCCCAGCATTTT

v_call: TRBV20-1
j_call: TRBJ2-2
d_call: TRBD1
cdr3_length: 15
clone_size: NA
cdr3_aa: CSAPDRGGNTGELFF
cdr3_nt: TGCAGTGCCCCCGACAGGGGAGGTAACACCGGGGAGCTGTTTTTT

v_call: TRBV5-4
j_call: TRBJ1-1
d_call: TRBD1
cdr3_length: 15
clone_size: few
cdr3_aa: CASSSGTGLNTEAFF
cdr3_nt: TGTGCCAGCAGCTCAGGGACAGGGCTGAACACTGAAGCTTTCTTT

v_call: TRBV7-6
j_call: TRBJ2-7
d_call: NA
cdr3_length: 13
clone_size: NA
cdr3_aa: CASSSFLVSEQYF
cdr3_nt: TGTGCCAGCAGCTCCTTCCTCGTAAGCGAGCAGTACTTC

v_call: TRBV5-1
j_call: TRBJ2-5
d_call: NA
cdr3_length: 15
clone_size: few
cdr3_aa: CASSRWTSTQETQYF
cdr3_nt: TGCGCCAGCAGCCGATGGACGTCGACACAAGAGACCCAGTACTTC

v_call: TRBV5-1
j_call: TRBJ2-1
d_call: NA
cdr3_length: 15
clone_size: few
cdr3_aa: CASSSTGIEYNEQFF
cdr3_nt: TGCGCCAGCAGCTCCACAGGGATAGAATACAATGAGCAGTTCTTC

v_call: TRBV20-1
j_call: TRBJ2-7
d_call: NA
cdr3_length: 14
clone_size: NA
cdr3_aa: CSAARGLWSYEQYF
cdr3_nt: TGCAGTGCAGCAAGAGGACTTTGGTCCTACGAGCAGTACTTC

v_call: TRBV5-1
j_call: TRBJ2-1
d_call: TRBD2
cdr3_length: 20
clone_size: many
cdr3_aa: CASSLFQGGLAGVFRDEQFF
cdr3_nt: TGCGCCAGCAGCTTGTTCCAGGGAGGACTAGCGGGAGTTTTTAGAGATGAGCAGTTCTTC

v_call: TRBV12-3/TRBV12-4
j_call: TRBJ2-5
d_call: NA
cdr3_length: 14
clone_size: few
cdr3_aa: CASSLRGVRETQYF
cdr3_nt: TGTGCCAGCAGTTTAAGAGGCGTCCGGGAGACCCAGTACTTC

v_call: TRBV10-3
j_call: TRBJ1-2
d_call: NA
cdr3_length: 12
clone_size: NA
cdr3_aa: CAISSGGDGYTF
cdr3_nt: TGTGCCATTTCCTCGGGAGGGGACGGCTACACCTTC

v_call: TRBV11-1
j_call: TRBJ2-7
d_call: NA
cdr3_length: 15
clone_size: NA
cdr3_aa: CASSSNRQVSYEQYF
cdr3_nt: TGTGCCAGCAGTTCTAATCGACAGGTCTCCTACGAGCAGTACTTC

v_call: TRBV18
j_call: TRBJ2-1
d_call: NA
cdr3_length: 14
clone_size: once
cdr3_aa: CASSPLGSEAEQFF
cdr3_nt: TGTGCCAGCTCACCATTAGGAAGCGAGGCTGAGCAGTTCTTC

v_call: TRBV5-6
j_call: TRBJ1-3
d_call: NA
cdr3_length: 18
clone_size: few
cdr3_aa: CASSTRTLQRYSGNTIYF
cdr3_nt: TGTGCCAGCAGTACACGAACCCTGCAGAGGTACTCTGGAAACACCATATATTTT

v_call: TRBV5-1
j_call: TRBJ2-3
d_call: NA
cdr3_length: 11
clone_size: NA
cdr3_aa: CASRFSDTQYF
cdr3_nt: TGCGCCAGCCGGTTTTCAGATACGCAGTATTTT

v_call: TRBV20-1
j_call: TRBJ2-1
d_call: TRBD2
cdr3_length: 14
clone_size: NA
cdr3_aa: CSAHGTSGGRGQFF
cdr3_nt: TGCAGTGCCCATGGGACTAGCGGGGGGAGGGGACAGTTCTTC

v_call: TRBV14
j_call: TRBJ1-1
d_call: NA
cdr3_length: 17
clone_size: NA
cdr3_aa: CATSQDGYARGNTEAFF
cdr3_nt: TGTGCCACCAGCCAAGATGGGTATGCCCGTGGGAACACTGAAGCTTTCTTT

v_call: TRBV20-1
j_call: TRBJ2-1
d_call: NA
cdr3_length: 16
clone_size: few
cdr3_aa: CSARSAQDYSYNEQFF
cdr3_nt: TGCAGTGCTAGATCGGCGCAGGACTACTCCTACAATGAGCAGTTCTTC

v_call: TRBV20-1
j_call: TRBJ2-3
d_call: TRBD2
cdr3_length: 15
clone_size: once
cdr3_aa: CSAPRLAGSTDTQYF
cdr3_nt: TGCAGTGCCCCCAGACTAGCGGGAAGCACAGATACGCAGTATTTT

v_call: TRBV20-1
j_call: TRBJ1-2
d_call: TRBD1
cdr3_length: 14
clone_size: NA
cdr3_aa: CSASMAQGRDGYTF
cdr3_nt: TGCAGTGCTAGCATGGCACAGGGGAGGGATGGCTACACCTTC